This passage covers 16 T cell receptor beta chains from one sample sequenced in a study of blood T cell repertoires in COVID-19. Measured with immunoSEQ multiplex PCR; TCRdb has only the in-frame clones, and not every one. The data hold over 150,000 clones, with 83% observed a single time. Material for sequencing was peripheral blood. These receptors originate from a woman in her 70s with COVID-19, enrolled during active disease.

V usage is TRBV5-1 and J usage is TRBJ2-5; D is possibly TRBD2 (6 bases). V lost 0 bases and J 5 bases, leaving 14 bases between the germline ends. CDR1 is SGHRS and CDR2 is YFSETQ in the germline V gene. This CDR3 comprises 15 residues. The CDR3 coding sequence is TGCGCCAGCAGCTTGGATGGGGGGTACGTGGAGACCCAGTACTTC. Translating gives CASSLDGGYVETQYF. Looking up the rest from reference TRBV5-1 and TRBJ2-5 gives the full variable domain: KAGVTQTPRYLIKTRGQQVTLSCSPISGHRSVSWYQQTPGQGLQFLFEYFSETQRNKGNFPGRFSGRQFSNSRSEMNVSTLELGDSALYLCASSLDGGYVETQYFGPGTRLLVL.

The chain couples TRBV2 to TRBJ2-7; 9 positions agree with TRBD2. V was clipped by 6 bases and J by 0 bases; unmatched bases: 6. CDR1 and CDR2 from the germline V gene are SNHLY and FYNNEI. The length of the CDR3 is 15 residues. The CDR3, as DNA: TGTGCCAGCAGGGGGGGACTAGCCGTCTCCTACGAGCAGTACTTC. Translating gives CASRGGLAVSYEQYF. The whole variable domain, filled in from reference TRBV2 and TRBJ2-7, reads EPEVTQTPSHQVTQMGQEVILRCVPISNHLYFYWYRQILGQKVEFLVSFYNNEISEKSEIFDDQFSVERPDGSNFTLKIRSTKLEDSAMYFCASRGGLAVSYEQYFGPGTRLTVT.

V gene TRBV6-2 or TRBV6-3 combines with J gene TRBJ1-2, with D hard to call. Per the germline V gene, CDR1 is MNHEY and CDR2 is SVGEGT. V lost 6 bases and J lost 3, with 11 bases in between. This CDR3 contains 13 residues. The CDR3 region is CASSLSGDYGYTF. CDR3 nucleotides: TGTGCCAGCAGCCTTTCAGGTGACTATGGCTACACCTTC.

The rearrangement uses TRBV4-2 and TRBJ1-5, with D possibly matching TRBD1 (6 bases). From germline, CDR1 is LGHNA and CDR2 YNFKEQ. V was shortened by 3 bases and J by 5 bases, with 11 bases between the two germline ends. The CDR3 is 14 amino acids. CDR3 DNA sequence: TGTGCCAGCAGCCAGAGGGCAGGGGATCAGCCCCAGCATTTT. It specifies CASSQRAGDQPQHF.

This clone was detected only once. The CDR3 DNA follows: TGTGCCAGCACGGCGCGGGCTGGCACAGATACGCAGTATTTT. Translation: CASTARAGTDTQYF. J is TRBJ2-3 and V is TRBV2; TRBD2 might be the D (5 bases). CDR1 and CDR2 (germline): SNHLY, FYNNEI. This CDR3 has 14 residues. V was clipped by 7 bases and J by 1 base, with 12 bases between them.

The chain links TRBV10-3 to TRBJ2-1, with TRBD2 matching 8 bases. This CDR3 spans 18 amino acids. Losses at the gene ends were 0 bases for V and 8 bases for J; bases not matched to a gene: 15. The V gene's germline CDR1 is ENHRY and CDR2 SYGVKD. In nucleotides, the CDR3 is TGTGCCATCAGTGAGTCTATGGCGACGAGCGGGAGCGTCCATGAGCAGTTCTTC. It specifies CAISESMATSGSVHEQFF.

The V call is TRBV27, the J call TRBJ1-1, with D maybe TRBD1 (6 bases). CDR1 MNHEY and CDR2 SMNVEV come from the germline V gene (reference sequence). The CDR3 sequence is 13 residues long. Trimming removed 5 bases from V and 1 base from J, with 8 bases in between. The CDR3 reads CASSPTGNTEAFF. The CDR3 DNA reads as TGTGCCAGCAGTCCGACAGGGAACACTGAAGCTTTCTTT.

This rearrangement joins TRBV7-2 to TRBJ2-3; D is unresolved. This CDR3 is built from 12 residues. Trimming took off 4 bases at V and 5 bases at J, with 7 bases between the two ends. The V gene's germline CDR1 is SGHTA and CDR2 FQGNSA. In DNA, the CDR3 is TGTGCCAGCAGCTCGCAGCGAGATACGCAGTATTTT. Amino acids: CASSSQRDTQYF.

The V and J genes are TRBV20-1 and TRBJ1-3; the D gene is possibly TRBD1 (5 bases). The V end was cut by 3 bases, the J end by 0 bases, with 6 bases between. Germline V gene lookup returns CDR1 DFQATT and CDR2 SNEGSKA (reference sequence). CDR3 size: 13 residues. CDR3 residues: CSASRGSGNTIYF. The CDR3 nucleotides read TGCAGTGCTAGTAGGGGCTCTGGAAACACCATATATTTT.

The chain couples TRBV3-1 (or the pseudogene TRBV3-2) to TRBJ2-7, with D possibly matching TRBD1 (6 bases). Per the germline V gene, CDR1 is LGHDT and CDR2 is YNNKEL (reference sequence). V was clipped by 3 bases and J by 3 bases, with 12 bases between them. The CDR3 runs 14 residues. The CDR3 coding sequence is TGTGCCAGCAGCCATGCCGGACAGAGCTACGAGCAGTACTTC. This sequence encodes CASSHAGQSYEQYF.

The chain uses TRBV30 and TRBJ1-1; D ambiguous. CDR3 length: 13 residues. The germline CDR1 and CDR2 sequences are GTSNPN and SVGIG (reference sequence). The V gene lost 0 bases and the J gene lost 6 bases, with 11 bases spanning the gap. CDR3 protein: CAWSVEYRAEAFF. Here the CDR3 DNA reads TGTGCCTGGAGTGTGGAGTACCGCGCTGAAGCTTTCTTT.

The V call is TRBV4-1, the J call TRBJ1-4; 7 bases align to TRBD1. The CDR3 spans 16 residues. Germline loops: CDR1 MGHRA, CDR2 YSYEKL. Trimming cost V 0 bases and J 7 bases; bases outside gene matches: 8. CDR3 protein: CASSQDRDRASEKLFF. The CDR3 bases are TGCGCCAGCAGCCAAGATCGCGACAGGGCGAGTGAAAAACTGTTTTTT.

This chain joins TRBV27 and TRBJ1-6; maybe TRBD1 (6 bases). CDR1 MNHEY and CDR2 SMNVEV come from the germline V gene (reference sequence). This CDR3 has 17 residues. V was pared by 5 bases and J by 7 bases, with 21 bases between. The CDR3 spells CASSRHEGGQGNSPLHF. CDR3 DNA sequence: TGTGCCAGCAGTCGTCACGAGGGGGGGCAGGGGAATTCACCCCTCCACTTT.

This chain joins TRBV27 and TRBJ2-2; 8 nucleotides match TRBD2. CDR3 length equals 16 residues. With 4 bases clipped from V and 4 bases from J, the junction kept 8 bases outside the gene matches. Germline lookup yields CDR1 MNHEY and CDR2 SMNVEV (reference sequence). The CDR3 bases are TGTGCCAGCAGTTACCGTAGCGGGATCGGCACCGGGGAGCTGTTTTTT. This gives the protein CASSYRSGIGTGELFF.

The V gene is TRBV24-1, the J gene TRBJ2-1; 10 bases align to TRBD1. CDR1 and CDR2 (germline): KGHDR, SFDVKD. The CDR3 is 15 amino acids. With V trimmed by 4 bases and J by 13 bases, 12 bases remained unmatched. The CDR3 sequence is CATSETTGGRVSQFF. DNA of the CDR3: TGTGCCACCAGTGAGACGACAGGGGGCAGAGTGAGTCAGTTCTTC.

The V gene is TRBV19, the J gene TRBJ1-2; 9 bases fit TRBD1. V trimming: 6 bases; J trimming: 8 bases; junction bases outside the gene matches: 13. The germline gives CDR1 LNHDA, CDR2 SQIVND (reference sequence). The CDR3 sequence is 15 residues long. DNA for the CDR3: TGTGCCAGTAGCACCTTTGAACAGGGGGCAAGGGGCTACACCTTC. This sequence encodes CASSTFEQGARGYTF.